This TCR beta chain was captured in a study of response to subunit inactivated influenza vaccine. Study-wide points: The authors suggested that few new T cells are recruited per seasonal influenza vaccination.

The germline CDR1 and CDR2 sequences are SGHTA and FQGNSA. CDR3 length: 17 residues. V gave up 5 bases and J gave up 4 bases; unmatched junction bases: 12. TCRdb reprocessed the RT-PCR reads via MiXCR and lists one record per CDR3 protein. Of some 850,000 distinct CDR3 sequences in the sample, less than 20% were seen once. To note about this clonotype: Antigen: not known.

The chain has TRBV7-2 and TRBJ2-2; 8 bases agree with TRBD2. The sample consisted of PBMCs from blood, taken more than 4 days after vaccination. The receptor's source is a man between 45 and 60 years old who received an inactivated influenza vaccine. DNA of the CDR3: TGTGCCAGCAGCCGACTCGCGCGGGGGGCGGTCACCGGGGAGCTGTTTTTT. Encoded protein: CASSRLARGAVTGELFF.